The following is a TCR beta chain sequence with its context. No cognate antigen has been identified for it. Base-call qualities are not available, and no considerably larger clone is one nucleotide away. The data are from a study of technical replicates of blood from a few donors (dated by TCRdb to 2017 to 2019). Trimming removed 1 base from V and 2 bases from J, leaving 9 bases between the germline ends. The CDR3 numbers 15 residues from cysteine through phenylalanine. Just CDR3 DNA is preserved here, 45 bases in frame from base 1. The germline V gene provides CDR1 SGHNT and CDR2 YENEEA. Library preparation used the immunoSEQ multiplex PCR assay. Not all clones reach the TCRdb copy of this immuneACCESS table, which keeps in-frame sequences only. Checked studies attribute under half of the gap to unresolved V genes and leave the rest unexplained. The sample includes just over 95,000 clones, with about 95% observed a single time. The ten top clones hold over 0.25% of the sample.

This chain joins TRBV11-3 to TRBJ2-1; the D region possibly corresponds to TRBD1 (6 bases align). Sequencing used T cells isolated from PBMCs. This clonotype originated in a human donor in good health. The CDR3 sequence is CASSLGDTTYNEQFF. The DNA sequence is TGTGCCAGCAGCTTAGGGGACACGACCTACAATGAGCAGTTCTTC. Beyond the CDR3, the reference TRBV11-3 and TRBJ2-1 genes provide the residues; the full variable domain reads: EAGVVQSPRYKIIEKKQPVAFWCNPISGHNTLYWYLQNLGQGPELLIRYENEEAVDDSQLPKDRFSAERLKGVDSTLKIQPAELGDSAVYLCASSLGDTTYNEQFFGPGTRLTVL.